This entry describes one T cell receptor beta chain. V was cut by 5 bases and J by 9 bases, with 12 bases left in between. Per the germline V gene, CDR1 is DFQATT and CDR2 is SNEGSKA (reference sequence). The CDR3 consists of 11 residues. The data originate from a study of blood T cell repertoires in COVID-19. Turning to the study itself: Sites in the United States, Italy and Spain provided acute and convalescent COVID-19 samples.

Seattle cases were enrolled at active infection and followed longitudinally. Authors' analysis steps: Quantification of nucleated cells was approximated via reference gene primer amplification. Sequencing used immunoSEQ multiplex PCR; TCRdb keeps in-frame clones, though not all of them. Clonal size and the V and J genes are those of that table, whereas D and trimming came from the DNA. Of a few hundred thousand clones listed, roughly nine tenths are singletons. The genes are TRBV20-1 and TRBJ2-3, with D possibly TRBD1 on 5 matching bases. This clonotype was obtained from a woman aged 25 to 45 with COVID-19, enrolled during active disease. Source material: peripheral blood. The CDR3 loop reads CSAHRQMTQYF. CDR3 DNA: TGCAGTGCTCACAGGCAAATGACGCAGTATTTT.